Listed below are T cell receptor beta chains from one sample, sequenced in a study of cytomegalovirus exposure and HLA in healthy donors. The method was immunoSEQ multiplex PCR; TCRdb's version includes in-frame clones alone and lacks a portion of them. Here the sample spans 160,000 or so clones, more than 80% being singletons. Sequences were obtained from PBMCs. Every receptor here comes from a woman aged 25 to 39 in good health and CMV-seropositive. Both conserved end residues are part of each CDR3. The order of the fields is CDR3 protein, CDR3 DNA, J gene, D gene, V gene, clone size. D genes are given only for firm matches. The size of a clone is reported for some rows only, either as once, few or many, or as a class for expanded clones.

CASSPLAGGYTDTQYF TGTGCCAGCAGTCCCTTAGCGGGGGGATACACAGATACGCAGTATTTT TRBJ2-3 TRBD2 TRBV27 NA
CASSAGTGGMNTEAFF TGTGCCAGCAGCGCCGGGACAGGGGGCATGAACACTGAAGCTTTCTTT TRBJ1-1 TRBD1 TRBV2 once
CASSTGRDGYTF TGCGCCAGCAGTACAGGGCGGGATGGCTACACCTTC TRBJ1-2 NA TRBV4-1 NA
CTSSQITGNYGYTF TGCACCAGCAGCCAAATAACAGGAAACTATGGCTACACCTTC TRBJ1-2 NA TRBV1 NA
CASSQESVRAELFF TGCGCCAGCAGCCAAGAAAGTGTGCGGGCAGAGCTGTTTTTT TRBJ1-4 NA TRBV4-3 NA
CASNGQGAQHF TGTGCCAGCAACGGACAGGGGGCCCAGCATTTT TRBJ1-5 TRBD1 TRBV28 NA
CASSSYRGGYGYTF TGTGCCAGCAGTTCCTACAGGGGCGGCTATGGCTACACCTTC TRBJ1-2 TRBD1 TRBV6-6 once
CASTIDRGGTEAFF TGTGCCAGCACCATAGACAGGGGAGGAACTGAAGCTTTCTTT TRBJ1-1 TRBD1 TRBV6-6 NA
CASRPGTVNTEAFF TGTGCCAGCAGACCCGGAACAGTGAACACTGAAGCTTTCTTT TRBJ1-1 NA TRBV6-6 NA
CASSFYETQYF TGTGCCAGCAGTTTTTATGAGACCCAGTACTTC TRBJ2-5 NA TRBV4-2 NA
CASSPGRVESPLHF TGTGCCAGCAGTCCGGGGAGAGTCGAGTCACCCCTCCACTTT TRBJ1-6 NA TRBV6-5 NA
CASRGAGAANEKLFF TGTGCCAGCAGGGGGGCGGGGGCGGCTAATGAAAAACTGTTTTTT TRBJ1-4 NA TRBV2 NA
CASSQGALNEKLFF TGTGCCAGCAGCCAGGGGGCCCTTAATGAAAAACTGTTTTTT TRBJ1-4 TRBD1 TRBV6-5 NA
CASSFVNSPLHF TGTGCCAGCAGCTTCGTTAATTCACCCCTCCACTTT TRBJ1-6 NA TRBV6-5 NA
CASSLGQNTDTQYF TGCGCCAGCAGCTTGGGGCAAAACACAGATACGCAGTATTTT TRBJ2-3 NA TRBV5-1 NA
CASSEFANLYGYTF TGTGCCAGCAGTGAATTCGCGAACCTCTATGGCTACACCTTC TRBJ1-2 NA TRBV25-1 NA
CASSFRLRSDEQYF TGTGCCAGCAGCTTTAGACTCCGGAGCGACGAGCAGTACTTC TRBJ2-7 NA TRBV7-2 NA